This TCR beta chain was recovered during a study of blood T cells in healthy people across ages. Trimming removed 8 bases from V and 7 bases from J, with 9 bases in between. The CDR3 is 11 residues long. Germline CDR1 ENHRY, CDR2 SYGVKD. This clonotype showed up many times. Through a sample-barcoded 5' primer and a J-beta primer mix, a second PCR was run for about 6 to 12 cycles. TCRdb fed the 5' RACE reads into MiXCR, producing one record per CDR3 protein. The sample holds approximately 1.5 million distinct CDR3 sequences, roughly 30% seen once. This receptor was identified in a woman aged 25 to 45 in good health. This chain uses TRBV10-3 with TRBJ2-1, with no clear D. Sequenced: blood. The CDR3 is CAISPGNEQFF. The CDR3 DNA reads as TGTGCCATCTCTCCCGGGAATGAGCAGTTCTTC.